Below, 19 T cell receptor beta chains from the same sample are listed, as sequenced in a study of response to subunit inactivated influenza vaccine. TCRdb passed the RT-PCR reads through MiXCR, listing each CDR3 protein once. The table shows around 160,000 distinct CDR3 sequences, with roughly a tenth occurring only once. Material: non-naive T cells sorted from PBMCs, obtained 40 to 50 days after vaccination. These receptor sequences come from a man in his forties or fifties who received an inactivated influenza vaccine.

J is TRBJ2-5 and V is TRBV18; 14 nucleotides align to TRBD2. The CDR3 has 16 residues. The V segment lost 3 bases and the J segment 3 bases; nucleotides outside the gene matches: 3. Looked up from germline, CDR1 is KGHSH and CDR2 is LQKENI. CDR3 in DNA: TGTGCCAGCTCACCGCCGGGACTAGCGGGGGAAGAGACCCAGTACTTC. This encodes CASSPPGLAGEETQYF.

The chain recombines TRBV18 with TRBJ2-5; 7 bases fit TRBD1. The CDR3 is 15 residues long. J was trimmed by 5 bases and V by 1 base; bases with no gene match: 7. Germline values: CDR1 KGHSH, CDR2 LQKENI. The CDR3 reads CASSPRAQGSETQYF. The CDR3 nucleotides are TGTGCCAGCTCACCACGAGCACAGGGGAGCGAGACCCAGTACTTC.

This clonotype was found many times. V is TRBV20-1 and J is TRBJ1-6, with D possibly matching TRBD1 (5 bases). Trimming removed 5 bases from V and 8 bases from J, with 16 bases in between. Germline V CDR1 and CDR2: DFQATT, SNEGSKA (reference sequence). The CDR3 consists of 14 residues. CDR3 sequence reads: CSARDEVGYSPLHF. The CDR3 region has the DNA TGCAGTGCTCGGGACGAAGTTGGGTATTCACCCCTCCACTTT.

This clonotype was recorded at least ten times. The chain couples TRBV5-1 to TRBJ1-2; TRBD1 is a possible D gene (5 bases). Germline CDR1 SGHRS, CDR2 YFSETQ. V was clipped by 2 bases and J by 0 bases, with 23 bases between them. This CDR3 region has 19 residues. This CDR3 is CASSFLTPGPTHTNYGYTF. CDR3 DNA sequence: TGCGCCAGCAGCTTTCTTACCCCGGGACCGACGCATACTAACTATGGCTACACCTTC.

V is TRBV4-2 and J is TRBJ1-4; 9 bases are shared with TRBD1. Germline V lookup: CDR1 LGHNA, CDR2 YNFKEQ. The CDR3 is made up of 17 amino acids. V was clipped by 0 bases and J by 2 bases; unmatched bases: 4. The CDR3, as DNA: TGTGCCAGCAGCCAAGAGGGGACAGGGAGGACTAATGAAAAACTGTTTTTT. Protein product: CASSQEGTGRTNEKLFF.

The CDR3 here is CASSHGTAYNNEQFF. In DNA form, the CDR3 reads TGTGCCAGCAGCCATGGGACAGCCTATAACAATGAGCAGTTCTTC. The chain has TRBV7-6 and TRBJ2-1; 7 positions match TRBD1. V shed 5 bases, J shed 5 bases, and the junction held 9 bases outside the gene matches. CDR3 length: 15 amino acids. Germline-derived CDR1 and CDR2 are SGHVS and FNYEAQ. The full variable domain, with the rest looked up from reference TRBV7-6 and TRBJ2-1, is GAGVSQSPRYKVTKRGQDVALRCDPISGHVSLYWYRQALGQGPEFLTYFNYEAQQDKSGLPNDRFSAERPEGSISTLTIQRTEQRDSAMYRCASSHGTAYNNEQFFGPGTRLTVL.

This clonotype has a count of ten or more. The chain employs TRBV5-1 and TRBJ1-2, with a weak D call TRBD1 (5 bases). The CDR3 runs 13 residues. V dropped 0 bases and J dropped 2 bases, with 5 bases sitting between them. The germline V gene encodes CDR1 SGHRS and CDR2 YFSETQ. Here the CDR3 reads CASSLGQNYGYTF. The CDR3 nucleotides read TGCGCCAGCAGCTTGGGACAGAACTATGGCTACACCTTC.

This clonotype was counted only a few times. For the CDR3, the DNA is TGTGCCACCAGTACGACTAGCGGGGGGGGGAGTCCCTACAATGAGCAGTTCTTC. Protein sequence: CATSTTSGGGSPYNEQFF. The V call is TRBV24-1, the J call TRBJ2-1, with 14 positions matching TRBD2. After removal of 6 bases from V and 2 bases from J, the junction contained 8 bases not matched to a gene. The CDR3 has 18 residues. The germline gives CDR1 KGHDR, CDR2 SFDVKD.

CDR3 nucleotides: TGTGCCAGCGAATCGACAGGGTTAAACTCACCCCTCCACTTT. Protein: CASESTGLNSPLHF. The V and J genes are TRBV28 and TRBJ1-6; 7 nucleotides align to TRBD1. V was pared by 8 bases and J by 10 bases, with 11 bases of the junction left unmatched. Germline lookup yields CDR1 MDHEN and CDR2 SYDVKM. The CDR3 is 14 amino acids.

This clonotype was seen repeatedly, ten times or more. The chain recombines TRBV7-2 with TRBJ1-1; a possible D gene is TRBD1 (5 bases). This CDR3 is 14 amino acids long. Germline assignment: CDR1 SGHTA and CDR2 FQGNSA. V lost 5 bases to trimming and J lost 0 bases, with 10 bases between them. CDR3 bases: TGTGCCAGCAGCCGGACAACCATGAACACTGAAGCTTTCTTT. It encodes CASSRTTMNTEAFF.

The table lists this clonotype with many counts. The chain recombines TRBV12-3 or TRBV12-4 with TRBJ1-1; D remains unclear. CDR3 length: 11 amino acids. The ends were cut back, 1 base at V and 12 bases at J, with 9 bases in the middle. The CDR3 sequence is CASSLGGSPFF. As DNA, the CDR3 is TGTGCCAGCAGTTTAGGAGGGAGCCCTTTCTTT.

In its sample, this clonotype was seen a few times. The V call is TRBV20-1, the J call TRBJ2-3; D not resolved. The CDR3 contains 14 residues. V was clipped by 6 bases and J by 2 bases, with 15 bases between them. Per germline, CDR1 DFQATT and CDR2 SNEGSKA (reference sequence). The CDR3 loop reads CSALIRSNTDTQYF. DNA of the CDR3: TGCAGTGCCCTCATCCGCTCCAACACAGATACGCAGTATTTT.

The rearrangement joins TRBV9 to TRBJ2-5; D might be TRBD2 (5 bases). CDR1 and CDR2 (germline): SGDLS, YYNGEE. The V and J ends lost 0 bases and 7 bases respectively, with 10 bases between them. The CDR3 consists of 13 residues. As DNA, the CDR3 is TGTGCCAGCAGCGTAGGGGATCGGGGGACCCAGTACTTC. Translation gives CASSVGDRGTQYF.

There are a few counts of this clonotype. The rearrangement links TRBV3-1 to TRBJ2-7; the match to TRBD2 covers 8 bases. Trimming at V came to 5 bases and at J to 5 bases, leaving 11 bases not matched to a gene. Germline CDR1 and CDR2: LGHDT and YNNKEL (reference sequence). The CDR3 extends over 15 amino acids. CDR3 DNA: TGTGCCAGCAGCTTTAGCGGGGCCCCTATCCACGAGCAGTACTTC. Translation: CASSFSGAPIHEQYF.

This clonotype appeared a few times. The chain carries TRBV12-3 or TRBV12-4 and TRBJ2-5; TRBD1 aligns across 10 bases. With V trimmed by 6 bases and J by 1 base, 8 bases remained unmatched. The CDR3 is 16 residues long. The CDR3 reads CASRAYGQGGQETQYF. CDR3 in DNA: TGTGCCAGCAGAGCATACGGACAGGGGGGCCAAGAGACCCAGTACTTC.

Ten or more counts support this clonotype. V usage is TRBV7-2 and J usage is TRBJ2-3; D is possibly TRBD1 (6 bases). Germline values: CDR1 SGHTA, CDR2 FQGNSA. Trimming shortened V by 5 bases and J by 2 bases, and 11 bases separated the two germline ends. This CDR3 has 14 residues. The CDR3 DNA follows: TGTGCCAGCAGCCCTACAGGGTTCACAGATACGCAGTATTTT. Its translation: CASSPTGFTDTQYF. The full variable domain, with the rest looked up from reference TRBV7-2 and TRBJ2-3, is GAGVSQSPSNKVTEKGKDVELRCDPISGHTALYWYRQSLGQGLEFLIYFQGNSAPDKSGLPSDRFSAERTGGSVSTLTIQRTQQEDSAVYLCASSPTGFTDTQYFGPGTRLTVL.

CDR3 region: CASSVAIDTEAFF. The CDR3 nucleotides read TGTGCCAGCAGCGTAGCTATTGACACTGAAGCTTTCTTT. V and J are TRBV9 and TRBJ1-1, with unresolved D. V lost 0 bases and J lost 3, with 6 bases in between. The CDR3 loop spans 13 amino acids. Germline V gene lookup returns CDR1 SGDLS and CDR2 YYNGEE.

This clonotype was seen ten or more times. The rearrangement uses TRBV7-9 and TRBJ2-3; no clear D. The CDR3 is made up of 14 amino acids. Germline V CDR1 and CDR2: SEHNR, FQNEAQ (reference sequence). Trimming took off 5 bases at V and 2 bases at J, with 11 bases between the two ends. CDR3: CASSRKGITDTQYF. The CDR3 DNA is TGTGCCAGCAGCAGGAAGGGCATCACAGATACGCAGTATTTT.

The table lists this clonotype with a few counts. The chain links TRBV7-2 to TRBJ2-1; 12 bases map to TRBD2. Looked up from germline, CDR1 is SGHTA and CDR2 is FQGNSA. The CDR3 has 14 residues. V shed 4 bases, J shed 9 bases, and the junction held 4 bases outside the gene matches. As DNA, the CDR3 is TGTGCCAGCAGCTCTAGCGGGGGGGTAGGTGAGCAGTTCTTC. It encodes CASSSSGGVGEQFF. Filled out from reference TRBV7-2 and TRBJ2-1, the complete variable domain reads GAGVSQSPSNKVTEKGKDVELRCDPISGHTALYWYRQSLGQGLEFLIYFQGNSAPDKSGLPSDRFSAERTGGSVSTLTIQRTQQEDSAVYLCASSSSGGVGEQFFGPGTRLTVL.